This T cell receptor (beta chain) was recovered during a study of blood T cell repertoires in COVID-19. Generated by immunoSEQ multiplex PCR, the TCRdb table keeps only in-frame clones and is missing some. The repertoire holds a few hundred thousand clones, with roughly 89% as singletons. The CDR3 has 12 residues. Germline V gene data show CDR1 as SGHTA and CDR2 as FQGTGA. J was trimmed by 11 bases and V by 5 bases; bases with no gene match: 3. Sequencing input: peripheral blood. V gene TRBV7-3 combines with J gene TRBJ1-1; TRBD1 matches at 12 bases. The TCR was taken from a woman in her fifties or sixties with COVID-19, enrolled during active disease. Here the CDR3 reads CASSLGQGAAFF. The DNA for the CDR3 is TGTGCCAGCAGCCTGGGACAGGGGGCGGCTTTCTTT.